The 21 T cell receptor beta chains below all came from one sample that was sequenced in a study of human T cells and chemical hapten exposure. Noted time point: patch test 1, 2 weeks after DPC sensitization. Stated treatment: therapeutic diphenylcyclopropenone sensitization with weekly scalp DPC. Each CDR3 protein is one row after TCRdb ran MiXCR on the RACE reads. The sample has some 350,000 distinct CDR3 sequences, under 9% seen once. The specimen comprised whole blood, sampled in connection with sensitization to the hapten diphenylcyclopropenone (DPC). All receptors come from a woman younger than 35 with alopecia areata. Some clones in this sample may be carry-over from other donors' samples.

The chain couples TRBV20-1 to TRBJ1-1; TRBD1 matches at 8 bases. V was pared by 5 bases and J by 9 bases, with 14 bases of the junction left unmatched. This CDR3 is built from 14 residues. Germline CDR1 is DFQATT and CDR2 is SNEGSKA (reference sequence). This CDR3 reads CSARPGQVALQAFF. The CDR3 DNA reads as TGCAGTGCTCGGCCGGGACAGGTTGCGCTACAAGCTTTCTTT.

In its sample, this clonotype was seen many times. The V call is TRBV28, the J call TRBJ2-7; D tentatively reads TRBD1 or TRBD2 (5 bases each). CDR3 length: 14 amino acids. Germline V lookup: CDR1 MDHEN, CDR2 SYDVKM. The ends were cut back, 5 bases at V and 6 bases at J, with 17 bases in the middle. DNA for the CDR3: TGTGCCAGCAGTGGGACGGTCCTTTTGTTCGAGCAGTACTTC. Translated, it gives CASSGTVLLFEQYF.

J is TRBJ1-5 and V is TRBV9; TRBD1 matches at 8 bases. This CDR3 spans 16 amino acids. The V and J ends lost 3 bases and 4 bases, in that order; junction bases with no gene match: 9. Germline V lookup: CDR1 SGDLS, CDR2 YYNGEE. The CDR3 nucleotides are TGTGCCAGCAGCGCCGGACAGGGATTACGGAATCAGCCCCAGCATTTT. It translates to CASSAGQGLRNQPQHF.

The chain combines TRBV10-3 with TRBJ2-5, with 10 positions matching TRBD2. The germline CDR1 and CDR2 sequences are ENHRY and SYGVKD. This CDR3 is built from 15 residues. The junction had 6 bases not matched to a gene; V was cut back by 3 bases and J by 5 bases. The CDR3 sequence is CAISDTSGVRETQYF. CDR3 sequence (DNA): TGTGCCATCAGTGATACTAGCGGGGTACGGGAGACCCAGTACTTC.

CDR3 amino acids: CARSLELGQMETEAFF. Here the CDR3 DNA reads TGTGCCAGAAGCTTGGAACTGGGACAGATGGAAACTGAAGCTTTCTTT. V gene TRBV5-3 combines with J gene TRBJ1-1; 7 positions agree with TRBD1. TRBV5-3 belongs to the ORF category, with a function that is uncertain. The J segment lost 5 bases and the V segment lost 0 bases, leaving 10 bases of the junction unmatched. The CDR3 totals 16 residues.

At least ten counts were recorded for this clonotype. V is TRBV6-6 and J is TRBJ2-7; D is unclear. V lost 6 bases and J lost 7, with 10 bases in between. The CDR3 has 11 residues. Germline V gives CDR1 MNHNY, CDR2 SVGAGI (reference sequence). CDR3 bases: TGTGCCAGCAGAATAATGAGGGAGCAGTACTTC. It specifies CASRIMREQYF.

This clonotype has only a few counts. The gene calls are TRBV12-3 or TRBV12-4 and TRBJ1-1; no reliable D call. The CDR3 sequence is 13 residues long. With 6 bases removed from V and 4 bases from J, the gap between germline ends came to 12 bases. The CDR3 loop reads CASRLRETTEAFF. The CDR3, as DNA: TGTGCCAGCAGGCTAAGAGAGACCACTGAAGCTTTCTTT.

The chain recombines TRBV12-3 or TRBV12-4 with TRBJ1-2, with no clear D. This CDR3 comprises 13 residues. Trimming left V 3 bases short and J 4 bases short, with 9 bases between. The CDR3 region has the DNA TGTGCCAGCAGTTTTAGGCAGCCCTATGGCTACACCTTC. The encoded protein is CASSFRQPYGYTF.

In this sample, this clonotype turned up many times. The CDR3 loop is CASSTRLAGIPEGANVLTF. As DNA, the CDR3 is TGTGCCAGCAGCACCAGACTAGCGGGGATACCAGAAGGGGCCAACGTCCTGACTTTC. The V gene is TRBV7-8, the J gene TRBJ2-6, with 11 nucleotides matching TRBD2. Per the germline V gene, CDR1 is SGHVS and CDR2 is FQNEAQ. V gave up 5 bases and J gave up 4 bases; unmatched junction bases: 13. The CDR3 has 19 amino acids.

In its sample, this clonotype was seen many times. The chain recombines TRBV24-1 with TRBJ1-1, with 8 bases aligning to TRBD1. This CDR3 has 13 amino acids. CDR1 and CDR2 (germline): KGHDR, SFDVKD. V gave up 7 bases and J gave up 8 bases; unmatched junction bases: 8. In DNA form, the CDR3 reads TGTGCCACCAGCCCCGCCCCAGGGGGCGAAGCTTTCTTT. Encoded protein: CATSPAPGGEAFF.

This clonotype was seen many times. The chain uses TRBV12-3 or TRBV12-4 and TRBJ2-6; D perhaps matches TRBD2 (5 bases). CDR3 size: 15 residues. Trimming removed 1 base from V and 2 bases from J, with 6 bases in between. The CDR3 is CASSLGETGANVLTF. The CDR3 DNA reads TGTGCCAGCAGTTTAGGGGAGACTGGGGCCAACGTCCTGACTTTC.

In its sample, this clonotype was seen a few times. The chain recombines TRBV7-3 with TRBJ2-1; no clear D. V was pared by 4 bases and J by 6 bases, with 13 bases between. Per the germline V gene, CDR1 is SGHTA and CDR2 is FQGTGA. The CDR3 runs 14 residues. CDR3 nucleotides: TGTGCCAGCAGCTCCACCGCCGCTAGCAATGAGCAGTTCTTC. This translates into CASSSTAASNEQFF.

The rearrangement links TRBV6-1 to TRBJ1-1; possible D gene TRBD1, 6 bases. The CDR3 is 13 residues long. Germline loops: CDR1 MNHNS, CDR2 SASEGT. The V gene lost 9 bases and the J gene lost 3 bases, with 14 bases spanning the gap. CDR3 nucleotides: TGTGCCAGTCGTCTTAACAGGGACACTGAAGCTTTCTTT. This codes for CASRLNRDTEAFF.

This clonotype was observed a few times. The rearrangement joins TRBV7-2 to TRBJ2-7; D is unclear. CDR3 size: 13 residues. The germline V gene encodes CDR1 SGHTA and CDR2 FQGNSA. Trimming removed 5 bases at V and 4 bases at J, with 12 bases between. DNA of the CDR3: TGTGCCAGCAGCCTGCAGAGTCCGTACGAGCAGTACTTC. Encoded protein: CASSLQSPYEQYF.

This sequence joins TRBV19 and TRBJ2-1, with a possible D match to TRBD2 (5 bases). The CDR3 is 13 amino acids. V dropped 6 bases and J dropped 4 bases, with 10 bases sitting between them. Germline values: CDR1 LNHDA, CDR2 SQIVND (reference sequence). Here the CDR3 DNA reads TGTGCCAGTAGCACGGACTTTTACAATGAGCAGTTCTTC. Amino acid sequence: CASSTDFYNEQFF.

CDR3 sequence: CSARALTGLTIGYTF. In nucleotides, the CDR3 is TGCAGTGCTAGAGCTCTGACAGGGTTAACTATAGGCTACACCTTC. The V call is TRBV20-1, the J call TRBJ1-2; 7 positions match TRBD1. Germline V gives CDR1 DFQATT, CDR2 SNEGSKA (reference sequence). This CDR3 has 15 amino acids. V was pared by 1 base and J by 8 bases, with 13 bases of the junction left unmatched.

This clonotype occurred a few times. V usage is TRBV5-1 and J usage is TRBJ1-1; 7 bases are shared with TRBD1. The V and J ends lost 0 bases and 6 bases, in that order; junction bases with no gene match: 5. The CDR3 contains 14 residues. The germline V gene has CDR1 SGHRS and CDR2 YFSETQ. The CDR3 sequence: CASSLGQGAAEAFF. Written as DNA, the CDR3 is TGCGCCAGCAGCTTGGGACAGGGAGCGGCTGAAGCTTTCTTT.

The table lists this clonotype with many counts. The genes are TRBV24-1 and TRBJ2-3, with TRBD1 matching over 9 bases. CDR1 is KGHDR and CDR2 is SFDVKD in the germline V gene. After removal of 3 bases from V and 6 bases from J, the junction contained 6 bases not matched to a gene. CDR3 length: 15 amino acids. CDR3 region: CATSDTGGSRDTQYF. The CDR3 DNA reads TGTGCCACCAGTGATACAGGGGGCTCGAGGGATACGCAGTATTTT.

This chain links TRBV2 with TRBJ2-7; 8 nucleotides agree with TRBD2. Germline CDR1 SNHLY, CDR2 FYNNEI. Trimming at V came to 5 bases and at J to 5 bases, leaving 5 bases not matched to a gene. The CDR3 contains 13 residues. This CDR3 reads CASSRSTSDEQYF. The CDR3, as DNA: TGTGCCAGCAGTCGCTCGACTAGCGACGAGCAGTACTTC.

This clonotype came up many times. The chain combines TRBV7-9 with TRBJ2-7; D might be TRBD1 (6 bases). V was pared by 7 bases and J by 4 bases, with 17 bases between. Germline CDR1 and CDR2: SEHNR and FQNEAQ (reference sequence). The length of the CDR3 is 14 residues. CDR3 coding DNA: TGTGCCAGCACCCATCAGGACAGCTCATACGAGCAGTACTTC. This gives the protein CASTHQDSSYEQYF.

The chain links TRBV29-1 to TRBJ2-3; tentatively, D is TRBD2 (6 bases). Trimming left V 5 bases short and J 6 bases short, with 15 bases between. Germline assignment: CDR1 SQVTM and CDR2 ANQGSEA. This CDR3 has 13 amino acids. As DNA, the CDR3 is TGCAGCGTTCGCGGGATCCTCGAGGATACGCAGTATTTT. Translation: CSVRGILEDTQYF.